These 13 T cell receptor beta chains share one sample of origin, sequenced in a study of blood T cell repertoires in COVID-19. Using immunoSEQ multiplex PCR, the repertoire was profiled, and TCRdb retains in-frame clones only, with some absent. The sample carries approximately 18,000 clones, roughly nine tenths recorded once. The sample was peripheral blood. These receptors all come from a human donor in a cohort sampled during active COVID-19.

The genes are TRBV5-1 and TRBJ1-2; TRBD1 agrees at 7 bases. CDR3 length: 12 residues. Per the germline V gene, CDR1 is SGHRS and CDR2 is YFSETQ. Trimming took 7 bases from V and 4 from J; bases not matched to a gene: 4. Here the CDR3 DNA reads TGCGCCAGCCGGGACAGCGTCTATGGCTACACCTTC. Translation gives CASRDSVYGYTF.

V gene TRBV5-1 combines with J gene TRBJ2-3; 10 positions match TRBD2. Trimming cost V 4 bases and J 2 bases; bases outside gene matches: 7. The germline V gene encodes CDR1 SGHRS and CDR2 YFSETQ. The CDR3 is 16 amino acids. In nucleotides, the CDR3 is TGCGCCAGCAGCACTTTAGCGGGAGGTTACACAGATACGCAGTATTTT. This sequence encodes CASSTLAGGYTDTQYF. Combining the CDR3 with reference TRBV5-1 and TRBJ2-3 gives the whole variable domain KAGVTQTPRYLIKTRGQQVTLSCSPISGHRSVSWYQQTPGQGLQFLFEYFSETQRNKGNFPGRFSGRQFSNSRSEMNVSTLELGDSALYLCASSTLAGGYTDTQYFGPGTRLTVL.

The rearrangement links TRBV7-2 to TRBJ2-7, with 8 positions matching TRBD2. J gave up 7 bases and V 5 bases, and 7 bases lay outside the gene matches. The CDR3 covers 13 residues. The germline V gene has CDR1 SGHTA and CDR2 FQGNSA. The CDR3 sequence: CASSILADREQYF. DNA of the CDR3: TGTGCCAGCAGCATACTAGCGGATAGGGAGCAGTACTTC.

The rearrangement uses TRBV5-1 and TRBJ2-1; 9 positions match TRBD1. The length of the CDR3 is 15 residues. Per the germline V gene, CDR1 is SGHRS and CDR2 is YFSETQ. Germline trimming cut 4 bases from V and 2 bases from J; bases unmatched to any gene: 4. CDR3: CASSAGTGTYNEQFF. In nucleotides, the CDR3 is TGCGCCAGCAGCGCCGGGACAGGGACCTACAATGAGCAGTTCTTC.

The V call is TRBV5-1, the J call TRBJ1-2; D remains ambiguous. This CDR3 has 13 amino acids. Germline V gene sequence: CDR1 SGHRS, CDR2 YFSETQ. Trimming cost V 0 bases and J 11 bases, with 14 bases left between them. The CDR3 region is CASSLDRRMSYTF. The DNA for the CDR3 is TGCGCCAGCAGCTTGGATCGCCGTATGAGTTACACCTTC.

The rearrangement links TRBV10-3 to TRBJ1-6, with TRBD1 as a possible D gene (6 bases). The CDR3 is made up of 13 amino acids. The germline CDR1 and CDR2 sequences are ENHRY and SYGVKD. Between the trimmed V and J ends, which lost 7 bases and 6 bases, there was a span of 10 bases. Written as DNA, the CDR3 is TGTGCCATCAAGGACAGTGTTAATTCACCCCTCCACTTT. This sequence encodes CAIKDSVNSPLHF.

A single count supports this clone. This chain connects TRBV28 to TRBJ2-7; 11 bases match TRBD2. The CDR3 contains 19 residues. Trimming took 6 bases from V and 2 from J; bases not matched to a gene: 18. CDR1 is MDHEN, CDR2 SYDVKM, per germline. This CDR3 is CASSPITHLLAGDPYEQYF. The CDR3 nucleotides read TGTGCCAGCAGCCCCATTACCCATCTACTAGCGGGAGACCCCTACGAGCAGTACTTC. The variable domain in full, with the rest retrieved from reference TRBV28 and TRBJ2-7, is DVKVTQSSRYLVKRTGEKVFLECVQDMDHENMFWYRQDPGLGLRLIYFSYDVKMKEKGDIPEGYSVSREKKERFSLILESASTNQTSMYLCASSPITHLLAGDPYEQYFGPGTRLTVT.

This rearrangement joins TRBV3-1 (or the pseudogene TRBV3-2) to TRBJ2-7; the D gene is possibly TRBD2 (6 bases). This CDR3 is 15 amino acids long. Per the germline V gene, CDR1 is LGHDT and CDR2 is YNNKEL (reference sequence). V dropped 0 bases and J dropped 6 bases, with 15 bases sitting between them. CDR3 loop: CASSQDRAGGIEQYF. CDR3 nucleotide sequence: TGTGCCAGCAGCCAAGACCGGGCCGGCGGGATCGAGCAGTACTTC.

The chain joins TRBV19 to TRBJ1-3; 10 bases agree with TRBD1. The CDR3 runs 17 residues. Trimming took 8 bases from V and 5 from J; bases not matched to a gene: 15. Germline-derived CDR1 and CDR2 are LNHDA and SQIVND (reference sequence). CDR3 residues: CASGPPRDRGRRNTIYF. CDR3 bases: TGTGCCAGTGGCCCCCCCCGGGACAGGGGACGGAGAAACACCATATATTTT. Supplemented by reference TRBV19 and TRBJ1-3, the full variable domain reads DGGITQSPKYLFRKEGQNVTLSCEQNLNHDAMYWYRQDPGQGLRLIYYSQIVNDFQKGDIAEGYSVSREKKESFPLTVTSAQKNPTAFYLCASGPPRDRGRRNTIYFGEGSWLTVV.

In this sample, this clone turned up once. The rearrangement uses TRBV5-1 and TRBJ2-2, with TRBD2 matching 10 bases. The CDR3 length is 15 residues. J was trimmed by 4 bases and V by 6 bases; bases with no gene match: 6. Germline assignment: CDR1 SGHRS and CDR2 YFSETQ. CDR3 protein: CASNPGTSATGELFF. Written as DNA, the CDR3 is TGCGCCAGCAACCCCGGGACTAGCGCCACCGGGGAGCTGTTTTTT.

This clone was picked up one time. This chain links TRBV6-6 with TRBJ2-3; D might be TRBD2 (5 bases). The CDR3 length is 12 residues. V was trimmed by 6 bases and J by 5 bases, leaving 9 bases between them. Looked up from germline, CDR1 is MNHNY and CDR2 is SVGAGI (reference sequence). The CDR3 protein is CASSLEEDTQYF. CDR3 bases: TGTGCCAGCAGCTTGGAGGAAGATACGCAGTATTTT.

The chain uses TRBV7-9 and TRBJ2-1, with unresolved D. Per germline, CDR1 SEHNR and CDR2 FQNEAQ (reference sequence). Deletions cut 4 bases from V and 4 bases from J, with 5 bases between. The CDR3 totals 12 residues. The CDR3 is CASSSEYNEQFF. For the CDR3, the DNA is TGTGCCAGCAGCTCGGAGTACAATGAGCAGTTCTTC.

The V gene is TRBV2, the J gene TRBJ1-5; TRBD1 is a possible D gene (6 bases). V lost 3 bases, J lost 2 bases, and 11 bases lay in between. CDR1 and CDR2 (germline): SNHLY, FYNNEI. The CDR3 has 15 amino acids. The chain's CDR3 is CASSDQGLGNQPQHF. The CDR3, as DNA: TGTGCCAGCAGTGATCAGGGGCTGGGCAATCAGCCCCAGCATTTT.